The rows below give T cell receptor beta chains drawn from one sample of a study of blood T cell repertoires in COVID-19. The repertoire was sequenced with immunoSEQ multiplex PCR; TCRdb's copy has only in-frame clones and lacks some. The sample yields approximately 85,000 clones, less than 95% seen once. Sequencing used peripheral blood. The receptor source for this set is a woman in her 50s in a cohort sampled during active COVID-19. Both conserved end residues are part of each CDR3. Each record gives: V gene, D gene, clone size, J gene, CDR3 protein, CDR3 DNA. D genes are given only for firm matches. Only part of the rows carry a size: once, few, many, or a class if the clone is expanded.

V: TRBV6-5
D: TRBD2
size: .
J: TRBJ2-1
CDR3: CASTRTSVINEQFF
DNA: TGTGCCAGCACCCGGACTAGCGTGATCAATGAGCAGTTCTTC

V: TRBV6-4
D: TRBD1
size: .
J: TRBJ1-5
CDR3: CASSPGQGGNVSYQPQHF
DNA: TGTGCCAGCAGTCCCGGACAGGGTGGAAACGTTTCATATCAGCCCCAGCATTTT

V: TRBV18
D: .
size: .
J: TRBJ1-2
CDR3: CASSPAGDPYGYTF
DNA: TGTGCCAGCTCACCCGCGGGGGACCCCTATGGCTACACCTTC

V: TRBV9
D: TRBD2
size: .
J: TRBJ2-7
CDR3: CASSVEPSGAYEQYF
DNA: TGTGCCAGCAGCGTAGAACCTAGCGGAGCCTACGAGCAGTACTTC

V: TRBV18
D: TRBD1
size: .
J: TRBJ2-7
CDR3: CASSPGQVDYEQYF
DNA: TGTGCCAGCTCACCCGGACAGGTCGACTACGAGCAGTACTTC

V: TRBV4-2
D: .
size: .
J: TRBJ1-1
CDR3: CASSPEGVLVGVNTEAFF
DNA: TGTGCCAGCAGCCCGGAGGGCGTGCTTGTCGGAGTGAACACTGAAGCTTTCTTT

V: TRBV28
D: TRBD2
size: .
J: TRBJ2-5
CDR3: CASSFGGGWETQYF
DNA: TGTGCCAGCAGTTTTGGGGGGGGTTGGGAGACCCAGTACTTC

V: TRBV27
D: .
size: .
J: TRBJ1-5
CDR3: CASSTTFGSNQPQHF
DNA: TGTGCCAGCAGTACTACCTTTGGGAGCAATCAGCCCCAGCATTTT

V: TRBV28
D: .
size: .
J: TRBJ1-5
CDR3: CASSLGSRTGFYQPQHF
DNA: TGTGCCAGCAGTTTGGGCTCTAGAACAGGTTTCTATCAGCCCCAGCATTTT

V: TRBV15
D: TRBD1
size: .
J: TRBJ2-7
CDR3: CATSVRTGEKDEQYF
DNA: TGTGCCACCAGCGTTCGGACAGGGGAAAAGGACGAGCAGTACTTC

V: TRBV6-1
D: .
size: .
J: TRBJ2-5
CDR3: CASSDDPGRETQYF
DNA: TGTGCCAGCAGTGACGACCCTGGGAGGGAGACCCAGTACTTC

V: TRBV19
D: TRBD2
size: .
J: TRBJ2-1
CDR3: CASSRTSGSSYNEQFF
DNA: TGTGCCAGTAGTCGTACTAGCGGTAGCTCCTACAATGAGCAGTTCTTC

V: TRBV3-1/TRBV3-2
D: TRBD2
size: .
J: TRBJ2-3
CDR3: CASSQVNGRADTQYF
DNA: TGTGCCAGCAGCCAAGTAAACGGGAGGGCAGATACGCAGTATTTT

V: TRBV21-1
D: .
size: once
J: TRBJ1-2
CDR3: CASSMLGTGGECRGYTF
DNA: TGTGCCAGCAGCATGCTTGGGACAGGGGGCGAGTGTCGAGGCTACACCTTC

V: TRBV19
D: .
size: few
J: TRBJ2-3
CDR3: CASSPQGDTQYF
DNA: TGTGCCAGTAGTCCTCAGGGAGATACGCAGTATTTT

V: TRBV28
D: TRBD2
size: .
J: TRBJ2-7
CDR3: CASSPREGYYEQYF
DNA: TGTGCCAGCAGTCCCCGGGAGGGCTACTACGAGCAGTACTTC

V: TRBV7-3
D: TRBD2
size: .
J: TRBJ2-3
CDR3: CASSPYSGIITDTQYF
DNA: TGTGCCAGCAGCCCCTATAGCGGGATCATCACAGATACGCAGTATTTT

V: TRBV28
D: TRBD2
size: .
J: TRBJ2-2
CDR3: CASRVAGGRNTGELFF
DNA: TGTGCCAGCAGAGTAGCGGGAGGCCGGAACACCGGGGAGCTGTTTTTT

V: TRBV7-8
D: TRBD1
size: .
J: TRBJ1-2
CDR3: CASSSDRDYGYTF
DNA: TGTGCCAGCAGTTCGGACAGGGACTATGGCTACACCTTC

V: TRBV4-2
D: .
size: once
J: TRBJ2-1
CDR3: CASSQNNGGNSYNEQFF
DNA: TGTGCCAGCAGCCAAAATAATGGGGGGAACTCCTACAATGAGCAGTTCTTC

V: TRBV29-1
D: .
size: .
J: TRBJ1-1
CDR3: CSANTQGNTEAFF
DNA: TGCAGCGCCAACACTCAGGGGAACACTGAAGCTTTCTTT

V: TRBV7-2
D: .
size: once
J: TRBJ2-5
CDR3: CASSPRAGPGETQYF
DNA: TGTGCCAGCAGCCCGAGGGCGGGGCCGGGGGAGACCCAGTACTTC

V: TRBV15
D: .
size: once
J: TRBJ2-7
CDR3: CATSETGGWWQYF
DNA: TGTGCCACCAGCGAGACGGGTGGTTGGTGGCAGTACTTC

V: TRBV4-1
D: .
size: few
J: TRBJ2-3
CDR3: CASSQVNLISTDTQYF
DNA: TGCGCCAGCAGCCAAGTGAACTTGATAAGCACAGATACGCAGTATTTT

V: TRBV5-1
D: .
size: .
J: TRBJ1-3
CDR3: CASSFSNSASGNTIYF
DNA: TGCGCCAGCAGCTTTTCTAACAGTGCCTCTGGAAACACCATATATTTT

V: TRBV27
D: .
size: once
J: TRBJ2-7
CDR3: CASSLNRVSEQYF
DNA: TGTGCCAGCAGTTTAAACAGAGTCAGCGAGCAGTACTTC

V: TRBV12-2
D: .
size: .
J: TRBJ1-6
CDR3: CASRLAVGPPMGPYNSPLHF
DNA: TGTGCAAGTCGCTTAGCGGTAGGTCCCCCCATGGGCCCCTATAATTCACCCCTCCACTTT

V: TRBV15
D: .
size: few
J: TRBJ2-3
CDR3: CATSNRVRASTDTQYF
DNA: TGTGCCACCAGCAACAGAGTACGCGCTAGCACAGATACGCAGTATTTT

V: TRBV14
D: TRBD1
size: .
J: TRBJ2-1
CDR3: CASSSRQGINNEQFF
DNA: TGTGCCAGCAGCTCCCGACAGGGGATCAACAATGAGCAGTTCTTC

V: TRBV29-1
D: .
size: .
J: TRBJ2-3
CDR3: CSGTHPRAADTQYF
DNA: TGCAGCGGGACACACCCCCGGGCCGCAGATACGCAGTATTTT

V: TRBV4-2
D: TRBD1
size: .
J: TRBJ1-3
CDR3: CASSQDDRRQGARGNTIYF
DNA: TGTGCCAGCAGCCAAGACGACAGGCGCCAGGGGGCGCGTGGAAACACCATATATTTT

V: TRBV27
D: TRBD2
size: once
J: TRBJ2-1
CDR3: CASSSIAGEQFF
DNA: TGTGCCAGCAGTTCTATAGCGGGGGAGCAGTTCTTC

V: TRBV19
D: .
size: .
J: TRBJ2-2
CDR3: CASSVDTGGELFF
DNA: TGTGCCAGTAGCGTCGACACCGGCGGGGAGCTGTTTTTT

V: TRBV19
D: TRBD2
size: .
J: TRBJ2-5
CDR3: CASPTTSDQETQYF
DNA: TGTGCCAGCCCTACGACTAGCGACCAAGAGACCCAGTACTTC

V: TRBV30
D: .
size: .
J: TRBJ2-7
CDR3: CAWSSPSDRVNEQYF
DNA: TGTGCCTGGAGTTCCCCTAGCGACAGGGTCAACGAGCAGTACTTC

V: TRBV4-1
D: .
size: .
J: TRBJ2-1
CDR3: CASTGRGIGLTYNEQFF
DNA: TGCGCCAGCACTGGTCGGGGGATAGGGCTTACCTACAATGAGCAGTTCTTC

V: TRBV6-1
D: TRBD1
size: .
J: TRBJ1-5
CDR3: CASSDAGTGRNQPQHF
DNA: TGTGCCAGCAGTGACGCCGGGACAGGGAGGAATCAGCCCCAGCATTTT

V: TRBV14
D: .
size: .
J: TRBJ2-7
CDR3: CASSHVPTGGWSSYEQYF
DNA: TGTGCCAGCAGCCACGTCCCAACTGGCGGGTGGAGCTCCTACGAGCAGTACTTC

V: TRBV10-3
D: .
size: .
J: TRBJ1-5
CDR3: CAISERAGAQPQHF
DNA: TGTGCCATCAGTGAGCGGGCAGGGGCACAGCCCCAGCATTTT

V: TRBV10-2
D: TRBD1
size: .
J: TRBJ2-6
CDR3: CASSEQRDRGGSGANVLTF
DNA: TGCGCCAGCAGTGAGCAAAGGGACAGGGGAGGCTCTGGGGCCAACGTCCTGACTTTC

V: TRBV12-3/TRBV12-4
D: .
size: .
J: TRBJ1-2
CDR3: CASSRTANYGYTF
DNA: TGTGCCAGCAGCCGGACTGCTAACTATGGCTACACCTTC

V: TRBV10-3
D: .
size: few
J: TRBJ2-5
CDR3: CAISESIGASQETQYF
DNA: TGTGCCATCAGTGAGTCGATAGGGGCCAGCCAAGAGACCCAGTACTTC

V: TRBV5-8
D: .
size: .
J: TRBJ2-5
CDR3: CASSYSGSQETQYF
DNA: TGTGCCAGCAGCTATTCAGGGTCCCAAGAGACCCAGTACTTC

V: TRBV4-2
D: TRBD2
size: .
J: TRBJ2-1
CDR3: CASSETSGGYNEQFF
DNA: TGTGCCAGCAGCGAAACTAGCGGGGGCTACAATGAGCAGTTCTTC

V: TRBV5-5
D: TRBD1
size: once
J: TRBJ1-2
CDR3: CASSLAGQGRYGYTF
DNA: TGTGCCAGCAGCTTGGCCGGACAGGGGCGCTATGGCTACACCTTC

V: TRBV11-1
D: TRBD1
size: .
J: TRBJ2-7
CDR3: CASSLGTGGYEQYF
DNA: TGTGCCAGCAGCTTGGGGACAGGGGGCTACGAGCAGTACTTC

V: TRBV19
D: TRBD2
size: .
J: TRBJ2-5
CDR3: CASSPPRDGGRATPWRQETQYF
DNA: TGTGCCAGTAGCCCCCCCCGGGATGGCGGGAGGGCCACTCCTTGGAGGCAAGAGACCCAGTACTTC

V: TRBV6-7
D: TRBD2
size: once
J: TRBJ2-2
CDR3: CASSYSKLTSGLYTGELFF
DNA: TGTGCCAGCAGTTACTCCAAACTAACTAGCGGGCTATACACCGGGGAGCTGTTTTTT

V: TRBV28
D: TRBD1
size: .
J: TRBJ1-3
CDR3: CASSGRTGANLYSGNTIYF
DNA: TGTGCCAGCAGTGGTCGGACAGGGGCAAACCTCTACTCTGGAAACACCATATATTTT

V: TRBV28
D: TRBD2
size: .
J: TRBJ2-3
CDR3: CASRGGLADPQGTDTQYF
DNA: TGTGCCAGCAGGGGGGGACTAGCGGACCCCCAAGGTACAGATACGCAGTATTTT

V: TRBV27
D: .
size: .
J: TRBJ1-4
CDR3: CASSLWPPTGSNEKLFF
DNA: TGTGCCAGCAGTCTGTGGCCCCCGACAGGATCTAATGAAAAACTGTTTTTT

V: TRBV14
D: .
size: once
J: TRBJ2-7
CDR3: CASSQGAFRGEQYF
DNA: TGTGCCAGCAGCCAAGGGGCCTTTCGGGGCGAGCAGTACTTC

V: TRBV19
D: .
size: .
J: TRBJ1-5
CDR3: CASSQGGATQPQHF
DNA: TGTGCCAGTTCTCAAGGGGGGGCTACTCAGCCCCAGCATTTT

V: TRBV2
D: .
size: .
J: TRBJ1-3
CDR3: CASSDRGGNTIYF
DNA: TGTGCCAGCAGTGACAGGGGAGGAAACACCATATATTTT

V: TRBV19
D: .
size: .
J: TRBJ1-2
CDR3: CASSMDFGRGTYTF
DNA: TGTGCCAGTAGTATGGATTTTGGGAGGGGGACCTACACCTTC

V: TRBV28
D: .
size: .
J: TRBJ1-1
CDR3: CASNWARLHTEAFF
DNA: TGTGCCAGCAATTGGGCCCGGCTTCACACTGAAGCTTTCTTT

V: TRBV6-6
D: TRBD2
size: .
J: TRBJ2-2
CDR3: CASSYSGGSGTGELFF
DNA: TGTGCCAGCAGTTACTCGGGCGGGAGCGGGACCGGGGAGCTGTTTTTT

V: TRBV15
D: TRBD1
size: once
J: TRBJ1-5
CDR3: CATSTKRTGIYSNQPQHF
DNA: TGTGCCACCAGCACCAAAAGGACAGGAATTTATAGCAATCAGCCCCAGCATTTT

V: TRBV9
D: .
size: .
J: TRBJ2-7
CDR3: CASSVAPHGSSYEQYF
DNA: TGTGCCAGCAGCGTAGCACCTCATGGGAGCTCATACGAGCAGTACTTC

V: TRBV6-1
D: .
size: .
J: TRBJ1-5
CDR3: CASSEVGNQPQHF
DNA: TGTGCCAGCAGTGAAGTCGGGAATCAGCCCCAGCATTTT